The present entry profiles one T cell receptor (beta chain) with its context. Its specific antigen is unknown. Base qualities were left out, and no much larger clone turns up one base away. The entry originates in a study of blood T cell repertoires in COVID-19 (dated by TCRdb to about 2020). Concerning the study at large: Samples from collaborators originated in the United States, Italy and Spain and spanned both the acute and convalescent phases of COVID-19. The prospective study material was composed of cDNA or gDNA derived from T cells, B-cell-depleted T cells, or PBMCs. Subjects who had been exposed to COVID-19, were actively infected with it, or had recovered from it provided the deeply sampled blood TCRbeta repertoires that made up the dataset. The repertoires were released in a freely available public database intended as a resource for research on the immune response to SARS-CoV-2. The samples were drawn from two sources: the first 160 participants of the ongoing ImmuneRACE study, and fewer than 1,500 subjects contributed by 6 global collaborators. Sample metadata almost always included a de-identified subject ID, COVID-19 status, age in years and sex. HLA class I and class II types, where available, came from metadata supplied by the sample provider rather than from assay-based typing.

Study-level results and caveats: The quantity of clinical and demographic metadata differed by source and by participant and was supplied without curation.

Including cysteine and phenylalanine, the CDR3 has 17 amino acids. Just CDR3 DNA is preserved here, 51 bases in frame from base 1. The germline V gene gives CDR1 as MNHEY and CDR2 as SVGEGT. V was cut back by 0 bases and J by 1 base, leaving a gap of 13 bases between them. TCRbeta CDR3 regions were amplified from genomic DNA by means of the immunoSEQ Assay, a bias-controlled multiplex PCR. The authors' pipeline ran thus. Within the assay, amplification of reference gene primers was used to estimate how many nucleated cells each sample contained. To quantify the absolute abundance of each unique TCRbeta CDR3 rearrangement, sequence reads were collapsed and filtered. For each sample, productive Simpson clonality was calculated as the square root of Simpson's diversity index over productive rearrangements. TCRdb mirrors the immuneACCESS table, restricted to in-frame sequences. Some clones are absent from its copies; in checked studies, under half trace to an unresolved V gene, and the reason for the others is unknown. That table furnishes V, J and clone size, whereas the DNA furnished D and trimming. The sample profile shows about 140,000 clones; approximately 81% of them were found once. Together, the top ten hold roughly 8% of the sample.

Each collaborating institution followed its own protocols to collect whole blood in K2EDTA tubes. For TCRbeta analysis, collaborators shipped samples in one of three forms: frozen whole blood, isolated PBMCs, or DNA extracted from either of those sample types. The chain is made from TRBV6-2 or TRBV6-3 and TRBJ2-4, and the D gene may be TRBD1, 6 bases matching. This receptor was obtained from a human donor in a cohort sampled during active COVID-19. What was sequenced was peripheral blood. The CDR3 corresponds to CASSYSTGQGAKNIQYF. The bases are TGTGCCAGCAGTTACTCAACAGGGCAGGGGGCCAAAAACATTCAGTACTTC.